This is a list of T cell receptor beta chains from one sample in a study of T cell responses to AZD1222 COVID-19 vaccine. Produced via immunoSEQ multiplex PCR; TCRdb's table is partial and in-frame only. The data show some 90,000 clones, roughly 91% seen once. The sequences come from peripheral blood, collected 28 days after the second AZD1222 dose. All receptors derive from an adult who received the AZD1222 COVID-19 vaccine. Each CDR3 is given with its conserved first and last residue. Each record gives: D gene, J gene, V gene, clone size, CDR3 DNA, CDR3 protein. The D gene is left open where the match is weak. Size is stated for part of the rows, as once, few or many counts, or as a class when the clone is expanded.

d_gene: NA; j_gene: TRBJ2-3; v_gene: TRBV5-1; abundance: NA; CDR3nt: TGCGCCAGCAGCCCCAGGGACACGGGCACAGATACGCAGTATTTT; CDR3aa: CASSPRDTGTDTQYF
d_gene: NA; j_gene: TRBJ1-2; v_gene: TRBV5-1; abundance: NA; CDR3nt: TGCGCCAGCAGCTTGGCCAGGGAGGGCTATGGCTACACCTTC; CDR3aa: CASSLAREGYGYTF
d_gene: NA; j_gene: TRBJ1-2; v_gene: TRBV7-9; abundance: NA; CDR3nt: TGTGCCAGCAGCCCCCTTGGAGGGGCCGCAGCTAACTATGGCTACACCTTC; CDR3aa: CASSPLGGAAANYGYTF
d_gene: TRBD1; j_gene: TRBJ1-5; v_gene: TRBV19; abundance: few; CDR3nt: TGTGCCAGTAATGAAAATGACAGGGGGCCCAATCAGCCCCAGCATTTT; CDR3aa: CASNENDRGPNQPQHF
d_gene: NA; j_gene: TRBJ2-4; v_gene: TRBV19; abundance: NA; CDR3nt: TGTGCCAGTAGTACGACTGAAGGGGCCAAAAACATTCAGTACTTC; CDR3aa: CASSTTEGAKNIQYF
d_gene: NA; j_gene: TRBJ2-1; v_gene: TRBV5-1; abundance: NA; CDR3nt: TGCGCCAGCAGCTTGGCAGTCCAAACCTACAATGAGCAGTTCTTC; CDR3aa: CASSLAVQTYNEQFF
d_gene: NA; j_gene: TRBJ2-1; v_gene: TRBV7-2; abundance: NA; CDR3nt: TGTGCCAGCAGCTTAGAGTACGGGGGTTACAATGAGCAGTTCTTC; CDR3aa: CASSLEYGGYNEQFF
d_gene: NA; j_gene: TRBJ2-5; v_gene: TRBV2; abundance: NA; CDR3nt: TGTGCCAGCAGTCAAGAGACCCAGTACTTC; CDR3aa: CASSQETQYF
d_gene: TRBD1; j_gene: TRBJ1-6; v_gene: TRBV9; abundance: NA; CDR3nt: TGTGCCAGCAGCGTAGGGGGGACAGGAAATTCACCCCTCCACTTT; CDR3aa: CASSVGGTGNSPLHF
d_gene: NA; j_gene: TRBJ1-3; v_gene: TRBV9; abundance: NA; CDR3nt: TGTGCCAGCAGTACTGGGACAAGCTCTGGAAACACCATATATTTT; CDR3aa: CASSTGTSSGNTIYF
d_gene: NA; j_gene: TRBJ1-1; v_gene: TRBV2; abundance: NA; CDR3nt: TGTGCCAGCAACCGGGGGACGGTGGGCACTGAAGCTTTCTTT; CDR3aa: CASNRGTVGTEAFF
d_gene: TRBD2; j_gene: TRBJ2-1; v_gene: TRBV5-5; abundance: NA; CDR3nt: TGTGCCAGCAGCTTCCGGCTAGCGGGGTACAATGAGCAGTTCTTC; CDR3aa: CASSFRLAGYNEQFF
d_gene: NA; j_gene: TRBJ2-1; v_gene: TRBV4-1; abundance: NA; CDR3nt: TGCGCCAGCAGCCAAGTCGTCCGGGACACTGGCGAGCAGTTCTTC; CDR3aa: CASSQVVRDTGEQFF
d_gene: TRBD1; j_gene: TRBJ1-2; v_gene: TRBV20-1; abundance: few; CDR3nt: TGCAGTGCTAGTCTGGGACAGGGTGATTCGCATGGCTACACCTTC; CDR3aa: CSASLGQGDSHGYTF
d_gene: TRBD1; j_gene: TRBJ2-5; v_gene: TRBV19; abundance: NA; CDR3nt: TGTGCCAGTAGTATGGGACAGGGGGCCCAAGAGACCCAGTACTTC; CDR3aa: CASSMGQGAQETQYF
d_gene: TRBD2; j_gene: TRBJ2-1; v_gene: TRBV6-2/TRBV6-3; abundance: NA; CDR3nt: TGTGCCAGCAGTTTCGGACTAGTTAAGGTCGATGAGCAGTTCTTC; CDR3aa: CASSFGLVKVDEQFF
d_gene: NA; j_gene: TRBJ1-1; v_gene: TRBV7-9; abundance: NA; CDR3nt: TGTGCCAGCAGTAGACCGGGCCCAGAGTCAGCTTTCTTT; CDR3aa: CASSRPGPESAFF
d_gene: NA; j_gene: TRBJ1-1; v_gene: TRBV6-1; abundance: NA; CDR3nt: TGTGCCAGCAGTGAAGGAGGGGGGTGGAGCACTGAAGCTTTCTTT; CDR3aa: CASSEGGGWSTEAFF
d_gene: NA; j_gene: TRBJ2-1; v_gene: TRBV4-2; abundance: once; CDR3nt: TGTGCCAGCAGCCAATCGGGGCCGGCTTTCAATGAGCAGTTCTTC; CDR3aa: CASSQSGPAFNEQFF
d_gene: NA; j_gene: TRBJ2-1; v_gene: TRBV11-2; abundance: NA; CDR3nt: TGTGCCAGCGGGATAGGGGTAAGTGAGCAGTTCTTC; CDR3aa: CASGIGVSEQFF
d_gene: NA; j_gene: TRBJ2-3; v_gene: TRBV30; abundance: once; CDR3nt: TGTGCCTGGAGTGGCAGGACGGTCCCAGATACGCAGTATTTT; CDR3aa: CAWSGRTVPDTQYF
d_gene: TRBD1; j_gene: TRBJ1-1; v_gene: TRBV14; abundance: NA; CDR3nt: TGTGCCAGCAGCCAAGAAAGTGGGAGGGGGCGCACGAGGACTGAAGCTTTCTTT; CDR3aa: CASSQESGRGRTRTEAFF
d_gene: NA; j_gene: TRBJ1-1; v_gene: TRBV11-2; abundance: NA; CDR3nt: TGTGCCAGCAGTAGCGCCTCGGGAGGCCAAGCTTTCTTT; CDR3aa: CASSSASGGQAFF
d_gene: NA; j_gene: TRBJ1-2; v_gene: TRBV29-1; abundance: NA; CDR3nt: TGCAGCGTTGAACTGGGTCCCTATGGCTACACCTTC; CDR3aa: CSVELGPYGYTF
d_gene: NA; j_gene: TRBJ2-1; v_gene: TRBV12-5; abundance: NA; CDR3nt: TGTGCTAGTGGTTTGGAGGATACAGGTCAGTTCTTC; CDR3aa: CASGLEDTGQFF
d_gene: NA; j_gene: TRBJ1-3; v_gene: TRBV6-2/TRBV6-3; abundance: NA; CDR3nt: TGTGCCAGCAGTTGGGTTCCATCTGGAAACACCATATATTTT; CDR3aa: CASSWVPSGNTIYF
d_gene: TRBD1; j_gene: TRBJ1-1; v_gene: TRBV29-1; abundance: NA; CDR3nt: TGCAGCGTCGGGGGGGGACAGGGTGGAACTGAAGCTTTCTTT; CDR3aa: CSVGGGQGGTEAFF
d_gene: NA; j_gene: TRBJ1-1; v_gene: TRBV12-3/TRBV12-4; abundance: NA; CDR3nt: TGTGCCAGCCGCTGGGGAAACACTGAAGCTTTCTTT; CDR3aa: CASRWGNTEAFF
d_gene: NA; j_gene: TRBJ1-2; v_gene: TRBV5-1; abundance: NA; CDR3nt: TGCGCCAGCAGCTTGGCCGAAAGGGCCCTAGGCTACACCTTC; CDR3aa: CASSLAERALGYTF
d_gene: NA; j_gene: TRBJ1-5; v_gene: TRBV5-6; abundance: NA; CDR3nt: TGTGCCAGCAGCTTGGGAGGCGTTTCCAATCAGCCCCAGCATTTT; CDR3aa: CASSLGGVSNQPQHF
d_gene: NA; j_gene: TRBJ1-2; v_gene: TRBV27; abundance: NA; CDR3nt: TGTGCCAGCAGGGGACACGGCGACTATGGCTACACCTTC; CDR3aa: CASRGHGDYGYTF
d_gene: TRBD1; j_gene: TRBJ1-1; v_gene: TRBV5-1; abundance: NA; CDR3nt: TGCGCCAGCAGTCGACAGGGGGCGAACACTGAAGCTTTCTTT; CDR3aa: CASSRQGANTEAFF
d_gene: TRBD1; j_gene: TRBJ1-2; v_gene: TRBV6-5; abundance: NA; CDR3nt: TGTGCCAGCGGGACAGCCTATGGCTACACCTTC; CDR3aa: CASGTAYGYTF
d_gene: NA; j_gene: TRBJ1-1; v_gene: TRBV2; abundance: NA; CDR3nt: TGTGCCAGCAGTAGAATTACTGAAGCTTTCTTT; CDR3aa: CASSRITEAFF
d_gene: TRBD1; j_gene: TRBJ1-6; v_gene: TRBV6-5; abundance: NA; CDR3nt: TGTGCCAGCATTCCGACAGGGAGTAATTCACCCCTCCACTTT; CDR3aa: CASIPTGSNSPLHF
d_gene: TRBD2; j_gene: TRBJ2-7; v_gene: TRBV5-1; abundance: NA; CDR3nt: TGCGCCAGCAGCGCGACTAGCGGGGTTGAGCAGTACTTC; CDR3aa: CASSATSGVEQYF
d_gene: TRBD1; j_gene: TRBJ1-2; v_gene: TRBV2; abundance: NA; CDR3nt: TGTGCCAGCAGTGAGACAGGGGGGTCCTATGGCTACACCTTC; CDR3aa: CASSETGGSYGYTF
d_gene: NA; j_gene: TRBJ2-2; v_gene: TRBV7-8; abundance: NA; CDR3nt: TGTGCCAGCAGGCGTACAGGGATGAACACCGGGGAGCTGTTTTTT; CDR3aa: CASRRTGMNTGELFF
d_gene: NA; j_gene: TRBJ1-1; v_gene: TRBV7-8; abundance: once; CDR3nt: TGTGCCAGCAGCTTACCCCCAACAGGACCCACTGAAGCTTTCTTT; CDR3aa: CASSLPPTGPTEAFF
d_gene: TRBD1; j_gene: TRBJ1-4; v_gene: TRBV19; abundance: NA; CDR3nt: TGTGCCAGTAGCCCGACGACAGGGGCCTCTGCTAATGAAAAACTGTTTTTT; CDR3aa: CASSPTTGASANEKLFF
d_gene: NA; j_gene: TRBJ1-1; v_gene: TRBV27; abundance: few; CDR3nt: TGTGCCAGCAGTTTAGGAGGGGTTGACGCTGAAGCTTTCTTT; CDR3aa: CASSLGGVDAEAFF
d_gene: NA; j_gene: TRBJ2-5; v_gene: TRBV10-2; abundance: NA; CDR3nt: TGCGCCAGCGGTCCTCAGGTGCGCGAGACCCAGTACTTC; CDR3aa: CASGPQVRETQYF
d_gene: NA; j_gene: TRBJ2-7; v_gene: TRBV7-2; abundance: few; CDR3nt: TGTGCCAGCAGCTTAGCGTCAACTGCCTCCTACGAGCAGTACTTC; CDR3aa: CASSLASTASYEQYF
d_gene: NA; j_gene: TRBJ1-6; v_gene: TRBV2; abundance: once; CDR3nt: TGTGCCAGCAGTGGACCGGGGGGGTATCGGTCACCCCTCCACTTT; CDR3aa: CASSGPGGYRSPLHF
d_gene: TRBD2; j_gene: TRBJ2-5; v_gene: TRBV5-4; abundance: NA; CDR3nt: TGTGCCAGCAGCTTGGCGGGGGGGCTGGAGACCCAGTACTTC; CDR3aa: CASSLAGGLETQYF
d_gene: NA; j_gene: TRBJ1-1; v_gene: TRBV30; abundance: NA; CDR3nt: TGTGCCTGGAGCGGAAACAGTGAAGCTTTCTTT; CDR3aa: CAWSGNSEAFF